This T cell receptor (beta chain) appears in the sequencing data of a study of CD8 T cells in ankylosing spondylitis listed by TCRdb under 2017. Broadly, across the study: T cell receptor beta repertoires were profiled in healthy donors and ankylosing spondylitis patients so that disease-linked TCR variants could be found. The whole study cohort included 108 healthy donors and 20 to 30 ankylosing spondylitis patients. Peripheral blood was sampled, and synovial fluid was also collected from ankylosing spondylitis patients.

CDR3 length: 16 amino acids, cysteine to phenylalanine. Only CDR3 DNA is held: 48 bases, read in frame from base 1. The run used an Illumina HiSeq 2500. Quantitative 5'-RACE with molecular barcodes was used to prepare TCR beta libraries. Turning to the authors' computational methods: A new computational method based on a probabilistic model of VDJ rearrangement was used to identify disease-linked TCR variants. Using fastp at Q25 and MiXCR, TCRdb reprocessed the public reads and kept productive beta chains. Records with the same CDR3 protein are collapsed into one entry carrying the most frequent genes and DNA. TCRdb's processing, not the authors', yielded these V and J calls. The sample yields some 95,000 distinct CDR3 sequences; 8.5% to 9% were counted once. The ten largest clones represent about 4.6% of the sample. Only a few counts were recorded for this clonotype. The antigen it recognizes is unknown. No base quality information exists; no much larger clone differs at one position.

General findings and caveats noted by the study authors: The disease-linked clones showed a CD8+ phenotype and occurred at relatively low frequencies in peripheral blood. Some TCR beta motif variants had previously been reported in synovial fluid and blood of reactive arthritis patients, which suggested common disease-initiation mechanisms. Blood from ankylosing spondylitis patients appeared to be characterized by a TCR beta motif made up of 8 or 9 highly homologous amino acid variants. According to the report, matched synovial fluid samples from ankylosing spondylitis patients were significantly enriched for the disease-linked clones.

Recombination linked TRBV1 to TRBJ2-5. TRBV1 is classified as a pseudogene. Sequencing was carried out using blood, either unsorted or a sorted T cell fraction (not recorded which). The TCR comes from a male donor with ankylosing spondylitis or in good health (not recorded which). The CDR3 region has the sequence CTSSQDGWPGQETQYF. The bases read TGCACCAGCAGCCAAGACGGCTGGCCTGGGCAAGAGACCCAGTACTTC.